These 10 T cell receptor beta chains came from one sample sequenced in a study of cytomegalovirus exposure and HLA in healthy donors. Repertoires were generated with immunoSEQ multiplex PCR, while TCRdb's copy carries only in-frame clones and drops some. The profile shows under 150,000 clones, approximately 93% of them singletons. The sample was PBMCs. Receptors were obtained from a young man in good health and CMV-seronegative.

The rearrangement joins TRBV6-1 to TRBJ2-3; 8 nucleotides line up with TRBD2. V shed 6 bases, J shed 0 bases, and the junction held 2 bases outside the gene matches. CDR1 is MNHNS, CDR2 SASEGT, per germline. The CDR3 is 14 residues long. CDR3 region: CASRAGESTDTQYF. The CDR3 bases are TGTGCCAGCAGAGCGGGGGAGAGCACAGATACGCAGTATTTT.

The chain combines TRBV6-1 with TRBJ2-3; D might be TRBD2 (6 bases). There are 15 residues in the CDR3. V was trimmed by 2 bases and J by 6 bases, leaving 15 bases between them. From germline, CDR1 is MNHNS and CDR2 SASEGT. CDR3 nucleotide sequence: TGTGCCAGCAGTGAAAGCGGCGGGACCCCTGATACGCAGTATTTT. Translation: CASSESGGTPDTQYF.

This sequence joins TRBV4-2 and TRBJ1-3; 7 positions match TRBD1. CDR3 size: 16 residues. Germline CDR1 reads LGHNA; CDR2 reads YNFKEQ. Germline trimming cut 1 base from V and 0 bases from J; bases unmatched to any gene: 3. The CDR3 is CASSQVGQISGNTIYF. The CDR3 nucleotides read TGTGCCAGCAGCCAAGTGGGACAGATCTCTGGAAACACCATATATTTT.

This chain links TRBV7-8 with TRBJ1-5; the match to TRBD1 covers 10 bases. CDR1 and CDR2 from the germline V gene are SGHVS and FQNEAQ. J was trimmed by 1 base and V by 3 bases; bases with no gene match: 3. This CDR3 is 16 amino acids long. For the CDR3, the DNA is TGTGCCAGCAGCTTGTGGACAGGGGGAAGCAATCAGCCCCAGCATTTT. Translated, it gives CASSLWTGGSNQPQHF.

The DNA of the CDR3 is TGTGCCTGGAGTGTCTGGGAGACCCCTGGAAACACCATATATTTT. This gives the protein CAWSVWETPGNTIYF. J is TRBJ1-3 and V is TRBV30; D is ambiguous. Trimming removed 0 bases at V and 2 bases at J, with 11 bases between. CDR1 is GTSNPN and CDR2 is SVGIG in the germline V gene (reference sequence). The CDR3 is made up of 15 amino acids. Supplemented by reference TRBV30 and TRBJ1-3, the full variable domain reads SQTIHQWPATLVQPVGSPLSLECTVEGTSNPNLYWYRQAAGRGLQLLFYSVGIGQISSEVPQNLSASRPQDRQFILSSKKLLLSDSGFYLCAWSVWETPGNTIYFGEGSWLTVV.

The chain employs TRBV11-2 and TRBJ1-2, with D maybe TRBD1 (6 bases). Trimming pared 4 bases from V and 4 bases from J, leaving 28 bases between. The germline gives CDR1 SGHAT, CDR2 FQNNGV. CDR3 length: 19 amino acids. CDR3 protein: CASSWVAPIVQGRSYGYTF. The CDR3 bases are TGTGCCAGCAGCTGGGTGGCCCCGATAGTACAGGGCCGATCCTATGGCTACACCTTC.

The chain combines TRBV5-1 with TRBJ2-3; maybe TRBD2 (6 bases). Germline values: CDR1 SGHRS, CDR2 YFSETQ. V was cut by 0 bases and J by 2 bases, with 13 bases left in between. The CDR3 has 16 amino acids. CDR3 loop: CASSLALAAPTDTQYF. The CDR3 nucleotides read TGCGCCAGCAGCTTGGCCTTAGCGGCACCCACAGATACGCAGTATTTT.

This clone was seen only a few times. The chain carries TRBV6-5 and TRBJ1-6; the D is unclear. With 2 bases removed from V and 0 bases from J, the gap between germline ends came to 5 bases. Germline CDR1 is MNHEY and CDR2 is SVGAGI. The CDR3 totals 15 residues. The CDR3 bases are TGTGCCAGCAGTTACGAGGGCTCCTATAATTCACCCCTCCACTTT. It is translated as CASSYEGSYNSPLHF.

The CDR3 loop reads CASSLARNPGNSPLHF. CDR3 bases: TGTGCCAGCAGCTTAGCGAGGAACCCCGGGAATTCACCCCTCCACTTT. The rearrangement uses TRBV7-8 and TRBJ1-6; the D is unclear. The CDR3 spans 16 residues. Trimming cost V 0 bases and J 7 bases, with 13 bases left between them. Germline-derived CDR1 and CDR2 are SGHVS and FQNEAQ.

The chain employs TRBV5-1 and TRBJ1-1, with 8 bases aligning to TRBD1. The V and J ends lost 0 bases and 11 bases, in that order; junction bases with no gene match: 15. The CDR3 totals 16 residues. CDR1 is SGHRS, CDR2 YFSETQ, per germline. The CDR3 region has the DNA TGCGCCAGCAGCTTGGGAGAGCAGGGGGCGCGTAGTCGTGCTTTCTTT. Translation: CASSLGEQGARSRAFF.